The sequence of this T cell receptor (beta chain) was determined in a study of T cell clonotyping in hematopoietic cell transplantation. TCRdb's copy holds only in-frame clones and misses some; the assay was immunoSEQ multiplex PCR. The sample shows 9,500 to 12,000 clones, roughly 90% of them seen only once. Recipient blood drawn about 28 days pretransplant and days 30, 100, 180 after. Germline V gene sequence: CDR1 LGHNA, CDR2 YSLEER. This CDR3 is 14 amino acids long. Trimming pared 0 bases from V and 2 bases from J, leaving 6 bases between. Regarding this clone: Its antigen is unidentified.

Study-level findings and limits: Cells were unsorted, so CD4 and CD8 contributions were not separated. Pathologically expanded recipient clonotypes increased progressively from day 30 to day 180 as diversity fell.

The chain joins TRBV4-3 to TRBJ2-3; D remains ambiguous. The source of this sequence is a male patient aged 60-70 years who had an allogeneic stem cell transplant from an unrelated donor, so the T cells may come from the graft donor. Some clones in this sample may be carry-over from other donors' samples. Specimen: PBMCs, collected 180 days after allogeneic stem cell transplant. CDR3 residues: CASSQDRITDTQYF. The CDR3 DNA is TGCGCCAGCAGCCAAGACCGGATCACAGATACGCAGTATTTT.